This T cell receptor beta chain originates from a study of cytomegalovirus exposure and HLA in healthy donors. Study-wide results and limits: The classifier reportedly diagnosed cytomegalovirus status with high specificity and sensitivity. It was only CMV serostatus that was available as immune exposure information.

For this clone: Its cognate antigen is unknown.

After removal of 4 bases from V and 4 bases from J, the junction contained 5 bases not matched to a gene. Looked up from germline, CDR1 is SGHDN and CDR2 is FVKESK. CDR3 length: 17 amino acids. Primers: 60 Vbeta forward and 13 Jbeta reverse. Repertoires were generated with immunoSEQ multiplex PCR, while TCRdb's copy carries only in-frame clones and drops some. The table has hundreds of thousands of clones, 80% to 90% seen once. The J gene is TRBJ2-6, the V gene TRBV14; TRBD1 agrees at 12 bases. The sequenced sample was PBMCs. The receptor was derived from a woman aged 18-30 years in good health and CMV-seronegative. The CDR3 region has the DNA TGTGCCAGCAGCCCGGGACAGGGGGCGCGAGGGGCCAACGTCCTGACTTTC. It is translated as CASSPGQGARGANVLTF.